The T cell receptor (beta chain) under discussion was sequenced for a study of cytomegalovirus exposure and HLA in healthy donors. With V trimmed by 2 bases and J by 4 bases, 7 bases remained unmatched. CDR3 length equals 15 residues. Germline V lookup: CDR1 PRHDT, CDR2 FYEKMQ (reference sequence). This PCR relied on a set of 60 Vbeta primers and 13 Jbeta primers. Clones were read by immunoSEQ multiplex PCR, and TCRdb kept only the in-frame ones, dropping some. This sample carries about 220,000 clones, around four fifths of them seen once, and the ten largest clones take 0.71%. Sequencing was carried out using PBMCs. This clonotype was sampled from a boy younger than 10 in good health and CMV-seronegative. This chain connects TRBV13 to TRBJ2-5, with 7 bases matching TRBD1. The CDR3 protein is CASSLRQGFRETQYF. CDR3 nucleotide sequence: TGTGCCAGCAGCTTAAGACAGGGATTTAGAGAGACCCAGTACTTC.